The entry that follows covers one T cell receptor (beta chain) sequence. This entry comes from a study of blood T cell repertoires in COVID-19. Turning to the study itself: Acute-phase and convalescent COVID-19 samples originated in the United States, Italy and Spain.

Method: immunoSEQ multiplex PCR; TCRdb's copy keeps in-frame clones and lacks some. The sample carries fewer than 350,000 clones, over 75% recorded once. The V gene end was trimmed by 6 bases and the J gene end by 8 bases; junction bases not matched to a gene: 4. This CDR3 is built from 12 residues. Germline CDR1 reads SEHNR; CDR2 reads FQNEAQ (reference sequence). The sequence derives from a man aged 18 to 30 with active or convalescent COVID-19. The chain joins TRBV7-9 to TRBJ1-2; the match to TRBD1 covers 9 bases. Sequencing was done on a sample of peripheral blood. The CDR3 bases are TGTGCCAGCAGTGTGACAGGGGGAGGCTACACCTTC. It codes for CASSVTGGGYTF.